Following are 26 T cell receptor beta chains from one sample sequenced in a study of T cells in Graves' hyperthyroidism and ophthalmopathy. TCR beta CDR3 sequences were amplified from RNA transcripts. The HTBI set primed first-round TCR CDR3 RT-PCR. TCRdb itself ran the multiplex PCR reads through MiXCR, one entry per CDR3 protein. The table lists about 500,000 distinct CDR3 sequences, under 15% of them singletons. Specimen: blood. These TCRs come from a woman aged 18-29 years with Graves' hyperthyroidism.

The chain couples TRBV7-9 to TRBJ1-4; 9 nucleotides match TRBD1. The V gene's germline CDR1 is SEHNR and CDR2 FQNEAQ (reference sequence). J was trimmed by 5 bases and V by 5 bases; bases with no gene match: 3. The CDR3 sequence is 14 residues long. The CDR3 loop is CASSEGQGNEKLFF. The CDR3 region has the DNA TGTGCCAGCAGCGAAGGACAGGGGAATGAAAAACTGTTTTTT.

This clonotype has ten or more counts. The chain has TRBV12-3 or TRBV12-4 and TRBJ2-3; D is undetermined. Trimming took 3 bases from V and 8 from J, leaving 12 bases between them. The CDR3 sequence is 13 residues long. CDR3 in DNA: TGTGCCAGCAGTTTGACCGGTCCAGGTACGCAGTATTTT. The encoded protein is CASSLTGPGTQYF.

This clonotype was seen many times. J is TRBJ2-5 and V is TRBV20-1, with 11 bases identical to TRBD2. J was trimmed by 5 bases and V by 6 bases; bases with no gene match: 11. Per the germline V gene, CDR1 is DFQATT and CDR2 is SNEGSKA (reference sequence). The CDR3 consists of 15 residues. CDR3 region: CSAPISGREWETQYF. Here the CDR3 DNA reads TGCAGTGCCCCCATTAGCGGGAGGGAATGGGAGACCCAGTACTTC.

The chain recombines TRBV20-1 with TRBJ2-6; 7 bases align to TRBD2. V lost 3 bases, J lost 2 bases, and 4 bases stayed unmatched. The CDR3 is 15 amino acids. Germline CDR1 DFQATT, CDR2 SNEGSKA (reference sequence). DNA for the CDR3: TGCAGTGCTAGCGGGAGGTTGACTGGGGCCAACGTCCTGACTTTC. It translates to CSASGRLTGANVLTF.

At least ten counts were recorded for this clonotype. The rearrangement links TRBV11-3 to TRBJ1-6; no reliable D call. The germline CDR1 and CDR2 sequences are SGHNT and YENEEA. This CDR3 comprises 15 residues. Trimming removed 1 base at V and 8 bases at J, with 12 bases between. The CDR3 DNA reads TGTGCCAGCAGCTTAGTTTCAACGGTTTATTCACCCCTCCACTTT. Protein: CASSLVSTVYSPLHF.

This clonotype has at least ten counts. J is TRBJ2-3 and V is TRBV2, with no clear D. The CDR3 is 14 residues long. Trimming stripped 1 base from V and 6 bases from J, with 11 bases between. Looked up from germline, CDR1 is SNHLY and CDR2 is FYNNEI. The CDR3 loop is CASSEGGLGDTQYF. The CDR3 region has the DNA TGTGCCAGCAGTGAAGGCGGCCTGGGGGATACGCAGTATTTT.

In nucleotides, the CDR3 is TGTGCCAGCAGCGACCCATCGGACAGTTACGAGCAGTACTTC. This codes for CASSDPSDSYEQYF. The chain combines TRBV9 with TRBJ2-7, with a tentative D call TRBD1 (6 bases). The CDR3 length is 14 residues. CDR1 and CDR2 (germline): SGDLS, YYNGEE. Trimming stripped 3 bases from V and 4 bases from J, with 14 bases between.

This clonotype came up many times. V and J are TRBV3-1 and TRBJ1-2; D uncertain. The CDR3 runs 13 residues. Deletions cut 6 bases from V and 0 bases from J, with 8 bases between. Germline V gives CDR1 LGHDT, CDR2 YNNKEL (reference sequence). The CDR3 sequence is CASSQTTNYGYTF. DNA for the CDR3: TGTGCCAGCAGTCAGACTACTAACTATGGCTACACCTTC.

This clonotype has only a few counts. V usage is TRBV7-9 and J usage is TRBJ2-1, with 12 bases matching TRBD2. This CDR3 is built from 16 residues. Germline CDR1 reads SEHNR; CDR2 reads FQNEAQ (reference sequence). The ends lost 5 bases at V and 7 bases at J; junction bases unmatched: 9. CDR3 sequence reads: CASSPKTSGRNNEQFF. CDR3 coding DNA: TGTGCCAGCAGCCCGAAGACTAGCGGGAGAAATAATGAGCAGTTCTTC.

The chain combines TRBV29-1 with TRBJ1-2; D uncertain. Germline CDR1 and CDR2: SQVTM and ANQGSEA. This CDR3 contains 11 residues. V was trimmed by 4 bases and J by 8 bases, leaving 11 bases between them. CDR3: CSVGLREGYTF. The CDR3 DNA follows: TGCAGCGTTGGTCTAAGGGAAGGCTACACCTTC. Variable domain in full (rest from reference TRBV29-1 and TRBJ1-2): SAVISQKPSRDICQRGTSLTIQCQVDSQVTMMFWYRQQPGQSLTLIATANQGSEATYESGFVIDKFPISRPNLTFSTLTVSNMSPEDSSIYLCSVGLREGYTFGSGTRLTVV.

This clonotype appeared many times. The chain joins TRBV12-3 or TRBV12-4 to TRBJ1-1; no reliable D call. This CDR3 is 13 amino acids long. The ends were cut back, 1 base at V and 5 bases at J, with 8 bases in the middle. The CDR3: CASSLEHPTEAFF. CDR3 sequence (DNA): TGTGCCAGCAGTTTAGAGCACCCAACTGAAGCTTTCTTT.

The V and J genes are TRBV19 and TRBJ1-1; perhaps TRBD1 as D (5 bases). CDR1 is LNHDA and CDR2 is SQIVND in the germline V gene (reference sequence). The CDR3 is 15 amino acids. The V end was cut by 8 bases, the J end by 4 bases, with 20 bases between. The CDR3 DNA reads as TGTGCCAGTTCTACTCTAGGGGAGTACGGCACTGAAGCTTTCTTT. It specifies CASSTLGEYGTEAFF. Supplemented by reference TRBV19 and TRBJ1-1, the full variable domain reads DGGITQSPKYLFRKEGQNVTLSCEQNLNHDAMYWYRQDPGQGLRLIYYSQIVNDFQKGDIAEGYSVSREKKESFPLTVTSAQKNPTAFYLCASSTLGEYGTEAFFGQGTRLTVV.

The table lists this clonotype with many counts. The chain joins TRBV6-1 to TRBJ2-1; 12 bases map to TRBD2. The CDR3 runs to 15 residues. From germline, CDR1 is MNHNS and CDR2 SASEGT. After removal of 6 bases from V and 6 bases from J, the junction contained 6 bases not matched to a gene. The CDR3 nucleotides are TGTGCCAGCAGCAACCTAGCGGGAGGGTCCAATGAGCAGTTCTTC. Protein: CASSNLAGGSNEQFF.

The chain has TRBV10-3 and TRBJ1-2; D is perhaps TRBD1 (5 bases). CDR3 size: 14 residues. The germline V gene has CDR1 ENHRY and CDR2 SYGVKD. Trimming took off 6 bases at V and 1 base at J, with 12 bases between the two ends. CDR3 in amino acids: CAIREDIVNYGYTF. Written as DNA, the CDR3 is TGTGCCATCAGGGAGGACATCGTTAACTATGGCTACACCTTC.

The chain carries TRBV5-1 and TRBJ1-3; D might be TRBD1 (5 bases). Germline V gene sequence: CDR1 SGHRS, CDR2 YFSETQ. The CDR3 sequence is 18 residues long. Trimming took off 4 bases at V and 0 bases at J, with 20 bases between the two ends. CDR3 sequence: CASSPYGGGSLSGNTIYF. CDR3 in DNA: TGCGCCAGCAGCCCCTACGGGGGTGGCAGCCTCTCTGGAAACACCATATATTTT.

This clonotype showed up many times. This chain connects TRBV30 to TRBJ1-6; unclear D gene. Germline-derived CDR1 and CDR2 are GTSNPN and SVGIG (reference sequence). There are 15 residues in the CDR3. With 0 bases removed from V and 9 bases from J, the gap between germline ends came to 15 bases. The CDR3 sequence: CAWSVGSGVGSPLHF. In DNA, the CDR3 is TGTGCCTGGAGTGTAGGCTCGGGAGTTGGTTCACCCCTCCACTTT.

In this sample, this clonotype turned up many times. The J gene is TRBJ2-2, the V gene TRBV10-3; TRBD1 is a possible D gene (6 bases). Trimming pared 1 base from V and 7 bases from J, leaving 10 bases between. The CDR3 has 14 residues. Germline V gives CDR1 ENHRY, CDR2 SYGVKD. In DNA, the CDR3 is TGTGCCATCAGTGAGTGGACAGCCTACGGGGAGCTGTTTTTT. Translating it yields CAISEWTAYGELFF.

There are many counts of this clonotype. V gene TRBV11-3 combines with J gene TRBJ2-1; D possibly corresponds to TRBD2 (6 bases). Trimming pared 4 bases from V and 4 bases from J, leaving 14 bases between. The CDR3 length is 15 residues. In germline, CDR1 is SGHNT, CDR2 YENEEA. In nucleotides, the CDR3 is TGTGCCAGCAGCTCCCCGGGGGAGCGGTACAATGAGCAGTTCTTC. Its protein is CASSSPGERYNEQFF.

A few counts support this clonotype. V usage is TRBV6-1 and J usage is TRBJ2-7; possibly TRBD2 for D (5 bases). The V end was cut by 3 bases, the J end by 4 bases, with 13 bases between. This CDR3 spans 14 amino acids. Germline loops: CDR1 MNHNS, CDR2 SASEGT. The CDR3 nucleotides are TGTGCCAGCAGTGAGGCCAGATCGGGGTACGAGCAGTACGTC. Its translation is CASSEARSGYEQYV.

This clonotype was detected only a few times. V usage is TRBV18 and J usage is TRBJ1-5; D may be TRBD1 (5 bases). The CDR3 consists of 15 residues. CDR1 KGHSH and CDR2 LQKENI come from the germline V gene. Trimming removed 1 base at V and 4 bases at J, with 11 bases between. The CDR3 loop reads CASSPRPGSNQPQHF. Here the CDR3 DNA reads TGTGCCAGCTCACCACGTCCAGGGTCGAATCAGCCCCAGCATTTT.

The genes are TRBV5-1 and TRBJ2-5; D not certain. V dropped 2 bases and J dropped 5 bases, with 13 bases sitting between them. Germline V gene sequence: CDR1 SGHRS, CDR2 YFSETQ. The CDR3 is 14 amino acids. CDR3 region: CASSFLPDKETQYF. CDR3 in DNA: TGCGCCAGCAGCTTTCTGCCTGACAAGGAGACCCAGTACTTC. Full variable domain (rest looked up from reference TRBV5-1 and TRBJ2-5): KAGVTQTPRYLIKTRGQQVTLSCSPISGHRSVSWYQQTPGQGLQFLFEYFSETQRNKGNFPGRFSGRQFSNSRSEMNVSTLELGDSALYLCASSFLPDKETQYFGPGTRLLVL.

This clonotype was seen many times. The chain is built from TRBV5-1 and TRBJ1-1; the match to TRBD1 covers 9 bases. CDR3 length: 15 residues. Germline values: CDR1 SGHRS, CDR2 YFSETQ. V lost 3 bases and J lost 0; bases outside the gene matches: 3. The CDR3 region has the DNA TGCGCCAGCAGCTCAGGACAGGGGCTGAACACTGAAGCTTTCTTT. Residues: CASSSGQGLNTEAFF.

This clonotype was seen repeatedly, ten times or more. The chain is built from TRBV12-3 or TRBV12-4 and TRBJ2-7; D is undetermined. Trimming removed 5 bases from V and 0 bases from J, with 14 bases in between. This CDR3 is built from 15 residues. The DNA of the CDR3 is TGTGCCAGCAGTGGAGACCAATCAATCTCCTACGAGCAGTACTTC. Encoded protein: CASSGDQSISYEQYF.

The chain couples TRBV24-1 to TRBJ2-1; perhaps TRBD2 as D (5 bases). V was shortened by 4 bases and J by 0 bases, with 18 bases between the two germline ends. Looked up from germline, CDR1 is KGHDR and CDR2 is SFDVKD. The CDR3 is 18 amino acids. The CDR3 is CATSDSGRWQSSYNEQFF. CDR3 nucleotides: TGTGCCACCAGTGACTCGGGGAGATGGCAGAGCTCCTACAATGAGCAGTTCTTC.

This chain uses TRBV29-1 with TRBJ1-1, with D hard to call. CDR3 length equals 13 residues. Germline loops: CDR1 SQVTM, CDR2 ANQGSEA. V lost 4 bases, J lost 4 bases, and 13 bases lay in between. CDR3 sequence: CSVAEPLGTEAFF. Here the CDR3 DNA reads TGCAGCGTTGCCGAGCCCTTGGGCACTGAAGCTTTCTTT.

This clonotype was seen repeatedly, ten times or more. The chain uses TRBV7-9 and TRBJ1-6, with D hard to call. CDR3 length: 14 amino acids. In germline, CDR1 is SEHNR, CDR2 FQNEAQ (reference sequence). V lost 0 bases to trimming and J lost 10 bases, with 10 bases between them. CDR3 in amino acids: CASSLASTGSPLHF. CDR3 bases: TGTGCCAGCAGCTTAGCTAGCACGGGGTCACCCCTCCACTTT.